Below are 20 T cell receptor beta chains sequenced from a single sample in a study of blood T cell repertoires in COVID-19. Using immunoSEQ multiplex PCR, the repertoire was profiled, and TCRdb retains in-frame clones only, with some absent. The table includes 150,000 or so clones, over 70% detected once. Sequenced input: peripheral blood. The origin of the receptors is a man older than 75 with acute or convalescent COVID-19.

This clone was seen once. The limits of the CDR3 on the DNA are not certain, so only TCRdb's listed CDR3 is given. The CDR3 here is CASSFFGQGAPNEKLFF. The V gene is TRBV28, the J gene TRBJ1-4; the listed D gene, TRBD1, was not tested against the DNA. Inclusive of both ends, the CDR3 amounts to 17 amino acids. The germline CDR1 and CDR2 sequences are MDHEN and SYDVKM.

In its sample, this clone was seen once. The chain couples TRBV5-1 to TRBJ2-7; TRBD1 aligns across 8 bases. After removal of 3 bases from V and 5 bases from J, the junction contained 7 bases not matched to a gene. The germline gives CDR1 SGHRS, CDR2 YFSETQ. The CDR3 consists of 14 residues. The CDR3 DNA follows: TGCGCCAGCAGCTCGGTTCAGGGGGCGAACGAGCAGTACTTC. Its translation is CASSSVQGANEQYF. Based on the CDR3 plus reference TRBV5-1 and TRBJ2-7, the full variable domain is KAGVTQTPRYLIKTRGQQVTLSCSPISGHRSVSWYQQTPGQGLQFLFEYFSETQRNKGNFPGRFSGRQFSNSRSEMNVSTLELGDSALYLCASSSVQGANEQYFGPGTRLTVT.

This chain joins TRBV24-1 and TRBJ2-7; D remains ambiguous. Germline lookup yields CDR1 KGHDR and CDR2 SFDVKD. With 10 bases removed from V and 6 bases from J, the gap between germline ends came to 9 bases. The CDR3 extends over 10 amino acids. This CDR3 reads CATSPTEQYF. The CDR3 nucleotides read TGTGCCACGAGCCCAACCGAGCAGTACTTC.

J is TRBJ2-3 and V is TRBV11-1; D is uncertain. The CDR3 is 14 residues long. With 5 bases removed from V and 2 bases from J, the gap between germline ends came to 11 bases. Germline V gene sequence: CDR1 SGHAT, CDR2 FQDESV (reference sequence). CDR3 loop: CASSPLVPTDTQYF. CDR3 DNA: TGTGCCAGCAGCCCCCTTGTTCCCACAGATACGCAGTATTTT.

The chain uses TRBV18 and TRBJ2-1; 9 bases map to TRBD2. CDR3 length equals 17 residues. Unmatched junction bases numbered 10, after V lost 3 bases and J lost 4 bases. From germline, CDR1 is KGHSH and CDR2 LQKENI. The CDR3 here is CASSPAGGLVAYNEQFF. Here the CDR3 DNA reads TGTGCCAGCTCACCGGCGGGAGGGCTGGTTGCTTACAATGAGCAGTTCTTC.

CDR3 in amino acids: CASSLVLDRNSYEQYF. CDR3 sequence (DNA): TGTGCCAGCAGCTTAGTTTTGGACAGGAATTCCTACGAGCAGTACTTC. V is TRBV7-9 and J is TRBJ2-7, with 7 nucleotides matching TRBD1. CDR1 SEHNR and CDR2 FQNEAQ come from the germline V gene (reference sequence). Losses at the gene ends were 1 base for V and 1 base for J; bases not matched to a gene: 7. CDR3 size: 16 residues.

This chain links TRBV5-1 with TRBJ2-5, with D perhaps TRBD1 (7 bases). The length of the CDR3 is 13 residues. With 7 bases removed from V and 1 base from J, the gap between germline ends came to 11 bases. The V gene's germline CDR1 is SGHRS and CDR2 YFSETQ. This CDR3 is CASGRDSQETQYF. In nucleotides, the CDR3 is TGCGCCAGCGGGCGGGACAGCCAAGAGACCCAGTACTTC. The entire variable domain, with the rest obtained from reference TRBV5-1 and TRBJ2-5, is as follows: KAGVTQTPRYLIKTRGQQVTLSCSPISGHRSVSWYQQTPGQGLQFLFEYFSETQRNKGNFPGRFSGRQFSNSRSEMNVSTLELGDSALYLCASGRDSQETQYFGPGTRLLVL.

This chain links TRBV5-4 with TRBJ2-1, with a tentative D call TRBD2 (5 bases). The CDR3 is made up of 15 amino acids. The ends were cut back, 0 bases at V and 0 bases at J, with 7 bases in the middle. Germline V CDR1 and CDR2: SGHNT, YYREEE (reference sequence). CDR3 DNA sequence: TGTGCCAGCAGCTTGGCGGGGAGCTCCTACAATGAGCAGTTCTTC. It yields the protein CASSLAGSSYNEQFF.

The CDR3 DNA is TGTGCCACCAGTGATCCTACTGGAGATACGCAGTATTTT. It yields the protein CATSDPTGDTQYF. The chain couples TRBV24-1 to TRBJ2-3; D not certain. The CDR3 is 13 residues long. The germline V gene encodes CDR1 KGHDR and CDR2 SFDVKD. V was shortened by 3 bases and J by 5 bases, with 8 bases between the two germline ends.

The J gene is TRBJ2-1, the V gene TRBV4-2; 12 nucleotides match TRBD2. CDR1 LGHNA and CDR2 YNFKEQ come from the germline V gene. V lost 0 bases, J lost 7 bases, and 10 bases stayed unmatched. This CDR3 contains 18 residues. The CDR3 loop is CASSQDWAASGGANEQFF. CDR3 sequence (DNA): TGTGCCAGCAGCCAAGATTGGGCTGCTAGCGGGGGGGCGAATGAGCAGTTCTTC.

The chain is built from TRBV5-4 and TRBJ2-1; TRBD1 agrees at 7 bases. Germline loops: CDR1 SGHNT, CDR2 YYREEE (reference sequence). The CDR3 is 13 amino acids. Germline trimming cut 0 bases from V and 6 bases from J; bases unmatched to any gene: 0. CDR3 bases: TGTGCCAGCAGCTTGGACAGGGGCAATGAGCAGTTCTTC. Translated, it gives CASSLDRGNEQFF.

This chain uses TRBV6-5 with TRBJ1-2, with 8 bases fitting TRBD1. Per the germline V gene, CDR1 is MNHEY and CDR2 is SVGAGI. The CDR3 length is 14 residues. Trimming at V came to 6 bases and at J to 7 bases, leaving 10 bases not matched to a gene. Here the CDR3 DNA reads TGTGCCAGCAGCACATTTCAGGGGGCGGGTGGCTACACCTTC. This encodes CASSTFQGAGGYTF.

The chain recombines TRBV10-3 with TRBJ2-3; 10 bases line up with TRBD2. V gave up 5 bases and J gave up 3 bases; unmatched junction bases: 5. This CDR3 contains 15 residues. Germline loops: CDR1 ENHRY, CDR2 SYGVKD. CDR3 loop: CAISWASGGTDTQYF. CDR3 DNA sequence: TGTGCCATCAGTTGGGCTAGCGGGGGTACAGATACGCAGTATTTT.

As concerns this clone: A junction boundary mismatches the germline segment, possibly from a read error. This chain links TRBV5-6 with TRBJ2-1; D might be TRBD1 (6 bases). CDR1 is SGHDT, CDR2 YYEEEE, per germline. The CDR3 contains 13 residues. This chain's CDR3 is CASSQGQGALRLF. In nucleotides, the CDR3 is TGTGCCAGCAGCCAGGGACAAGGCGCGCTTCGGCTCTTC.

The rearrangement joins TRBV18 to TRBJ1-2; D is ambiguous. CDR3 length: 13 amino acids. CDR1 and CDR2 (germline): KGHSH, LQKENI. Trimming left V 6 bases short and J 0 bases short, with 8 bases between. This CDR3 reads CASSDGANYGYTF. The DNA of the CDR3 is TGTGCCAGCTCTGACGGAGCTAACTATGGCTACACCTTC.

The chain joins TRBV7-2 to TRBJ1-6; 10 nucleotides line up with TRBD1. With V trimmed by 5 bases and J by 9 bases, 10 bases remained unmatched. Germline loops: CDR1 SGHTA, CDR2 FQGNSA. The CDR3 length is 16 residues. The CDR3: CASSPTRTGGGSPLHF. The DNA of the CDR3 is TGTGCCAGCAGCCCCACCCGGACAGGGGGGGGTTCACCCCTCCACTTT.

This rearrangement joins TRBV5-4 to TRBJ1-2; 8 nucleotides agree with TRBD1. The junction had 1 base not matched to a gene; V was cut back by 3 bases and J by 6 bases. Germline assignment: CDR1 SGHNT and CDR2 YYREEE (reference sequence). The CDR3 spans 12 residues. The CDR3 sequence is CASSWTGNGYTF. CDR3 DNA sequence: TGTGCCAGCAGCTGGACAGGGAATGGCTACACCTTC.

The chain links TRBV7-9 to TRBJ1-4; 7 bases agree with TRBD1. The ends lost 3 bases at V and 6 bases at J; junction bases unmatched: 4. The germline gives CDR1 SEHNR, CDR2 FQNEAQ (reference sequence). CDR3 size: 14 residues. The CDR3 DNA reads TGTGCCAGCAGCTTGGGGCAGGGGGATGAAAAACTGTTTTTT. This gives the protein CASSLGQGDEKLFF.

J is TRBJ1-4 and V is TRBV30, with 8 bases fitting TRBD1. This CDR3 has 14 residues. J lost 10 bases, V lost 2 bases, and 9 bases had no gene match. Germline CDR1 GTSNPN, CDR2 SVGIG (reference sequence). CDR3 bases: TGTGCCTGGAGTTGGACAGGGAACGTAGGAAAACTGTTTTTT. Protein product: CAWSWTGNVGKLFF.

Here the CDR3 reads CATGTPNSYEQYF. In nucleotides, the CDR3 is TGTGCCACGGGGACACCGAACTCCTACGAGCAGTACTTC. The chain carries TRBV19 and TRBJ2-7, with a possible D match to TRBD1 (6 bases). V dropped 10 bases and J dropped 0 bases, with 13 bases sitting between them. The length of the CDR3 is 13 residues. Germline CDR1 is LNHDA and CDR2 is SQIVND (reference sequence).